Each of the 32 T cell receptor beta chains below was sequenced from the same sample in a study of post-analysis software for immune sequencing data. Findings and caveats of the study: Patients had higher frequencies than controls of roughly five TRBV segments, including TRBV5-6, TRBV5-1 and TRBV20-1.

Carried by the TCR beta cDNA libraries were unique molecular identifiers. TCRdb reprocessed the PCR reads via MiXCR and lists one record per CDR3 protein. Of hundreds of thousands of distinct CDR3 sequences listed, 55% to 70% were seen once; the top ten hold approximately 11%. No antigen has been identified for these receptors. Sequenced sample: blood. Source of these receptors: a girl aged 2-10 years with multiple sclerosis.

In its sample, this clonotype was seen a few times. The rearrangement uses TRBV29-1 and TRBJ2-5; tentatively, D is TRBD1 (6 bases). CDR1 is SQVTM, CDR2 ANQGSEA, per germline. The CDR3 is made up of 14 amino acids. Trimming left V 4 bases short and J 4 bases short, with 16 bases between. For the CDR3, the DNA is TGCAGCGTTGTGGGGACACAGGACGGAGAGACCCAGTACTTC. Protein sequence: CSVVGTQDGETQYF. Variable domain in full (rest from reference TRBV29-1 and TRBJ2-5): SAVISQKPSRDICQRGTSLTIQCQVDSQVTMMFWYRQQPGQSLTLIATANQGSEATYESGFVIDKFPISRPNLTFSTLTVSNMSPEDSSIYLCSVVGTQDGETQYFGPGTRLLVL.

This chain connects TRBV6-5 to TRBJ2-2; 8 bases are a match to TRBD1. J gave up 6 bases and V 11 bases, and 11 bases lay outside the gene matches. The germline gives CDR1 MNHEY, CDR2 SVGAGI. This CDR3 is 14 amino acids long. CDR3 DNA: TGTGCCCGCTACAGGGGGATCTCGGCCGGGGAGCTGTTTTTT. It translates to CARYRGISAGELFF.

The rearrangement links TRBV7-2 to TRBJ2-5; either TRBD1 or TRBD2 may supply D (5 bases each). The V gene lost 4 bases and the J gene lost 4 bases, with 13 bases spanning the gap. The CDR3 has 14 residues. In germline, CDR1 is SGHTA, CDR2 FQGNSA. Here the CDR3 reads CASSSIGGRETQYF. DNA of the CDR3: TGTGCCAGCAGCTCGATTGGGGGACGAGAGACCCAGTACTTC.

This chain uses TRBV25-1 with TRBJ1-5, with 9 positions matching TRBD1. This CDR3 is 15 amino acids long. After removal of 3 bases from V and 7 bases from J, the junction contained 7 bases not matched to a gene. In germline, CDR1 is MGHDK, CDR2 SYGVNS. CDR3 sequence reads: CASSDSGQGGQPQHF. The CDR3 region has the DNA TGTGCCAGCAGTGACTCGGGACAGGGAGGACAGCCCCAGCATTTT.

In this sample, this clonotype turned up a few times. The chain uses TRBV6-2 or TRBV6-3 and TRBJ2-7, with D unresolved. V dropped 0 bases and J dropped 5 bases, with 8 bases sitting between them. There are 13 residues in the CDR3. CDR1 is MNHEY and CDR2 is SVGEGT in the germline V gene. The CDR3 here is CASSYSGINEQYF. The CDR3, as DNA: TGTGCCAGCAGTTACTCTGGCATCAACGAGCAGTACTTC.

The genes are TRBV7-9 and TRBJ2-5, with D perhaps given as TRBD1 or TRBD2 (5 bases each). The germline V gene has CDR1 SEHNR and CDR2 FQNEAQ (reference sequence). The CDR3 covers 14 residues. V was cut by 4 bases and J by 3 bases, with 12 bases left in between. The CDR3 reads CASSWGLGKETQYF. The CDR3 nucleotides read TGTGCCAGCAGCTGGGGGTTGGGAAAAGAGACCCAGTACTTC. The full variable domain, completed using reference TRBV7-9 and TRBJ2-5, is DTGVSQNPRHKITKRGQNVTFRCDPISEHNRLYWYRQTLGQGPEFLTYFQNEAQLEKSRLLSDRFSAERPKGSFSTLEIQRTEQGDSAMYLCASSWGLGKETQYFGPGTRLLVL.

V usage is TRBV27 and J usage is TRBJ1-2; 7 nucleotides line up with TRBD1. The CDR3 is 13 residues long. The germline gives CDR1 MNHEY, CDR2 SMNVEV (reference sequence). Germline trimming cut 5 bases from V and 6 bases from J; bases unmatched to any gene: 6. Written as DNA, the CDR3 is TGTGCCAGCAGTCTCAGGGGGGTGCATGGCTACACCTTC. Protein: CASSLRGVHGYTF.

This clonotype showed up just a few times. Here the CDR3 reads CSARGLAQPSYNEQYF. CDR3 nucleotides: TGCAGTGCTAGGGGACTAGCCCAACCTAGCTACAATGAGCAGTACTTC. The V gene is TRBV20-1, the J gene TRBJ2-1, with 9 bases lining up with TRBD2. TRBJ2-7 matches the DNA end more closely, so the J call is doubtful. Germline V gene sequence: CDR1 DFQATT, CDR2 SNEGSKA (reference sequence). This CDR3 region has 16 residues.

Regarding this clonotype: An end of the junction differs from the germline gene, which may be a read error. V gene TRBV27 combines with J gene TRBJ2-6, with a possible D match to TRBD2 (6 bases). Germline lookup yields CDR1 MNHEY and CDR2 SMNVEV (reference sequence). The CDR3 spans 14 residues. In DNA form, the CDR3 reads TGTGCCAGCGGTGGTGTCGGAGGGGCCAACGTCCGGACTTTC. This gives the protein CASGGVGGANVRTF.

The chain carries TRBV12-3 or TRBV12-4 and TRBJ1-2, with 9 positions matching TRBD1. V was pared by 5 bases and J by 4 bases, with 11 bases of the junction left unmatched. This CDR3 spans 16 amino acids. CDR3 in DNA: TGTGCCAGCAGTCCCCACCCGACAGGGGGTGGCTATGGCTACACCTTC. It encodes CASSPHPTGGGYGYTF.

This clonotype was picked up a small number of times. The genes are TRBV6-5 and TRBJ1-1; a possible D gene is TRBD1 (5 bases). Trimming cost V 8 bases and J 0 bases, with 7 bases left between them. This CDR3 spans 12 amino acids. Germline V gene sequence: CDR1 MNHEY, CDR2 SVGAGI. In DNA, the CDR3 is TGTGCCAGCGGGACGGTGAACACTGAAGCTTTCTTT. Amino acids: CASGTVNTEAFF.

J is TRBJ1-2 and V is TRBV4-1, with D perhaps TRBD1 (5 bases). Between the trimmed V and J ends, which lost 2 bases and 2 bases, there was a span of 30 bases. The CDR3 extends over 21 amino acids. Germline-derived CDR1 and CDR2 are MGHRA and YSYEKL. CDR3: CASSQRRPFARVARGNYGYTF. The CDR3 coding sequence is TGCGCCAGCAGCCAAAGGCGTCCCTTCGCCAGGGTAGCAAGAGGGAACTATGGCTACACCTTC.

V and J are TRBV20-1 and TRBJ2-3; unclear D gene. The CDR3 is 14 residues long. V was cut by 1 base and J by 1 base, with 9 bases left in between. Looked up from germline, CDR1 is DFQATT and CDR2 is SNEGSKA (reference sequence). CDR3 amino acids: CSARAGYGTDTQYF. The CDR3 coding sequence is TGCAGTGCTAGAGCTGGGTATGGCACAGATACGCAGTATTTT.

The chain employs TRBV6-5 and TRBJ2-3; D assignment may be TRBD1 or TRBD2 (6 bases each). Germline CDR1 is MNHEY and CDR2 is SVGAGI. V gave up 4 bases and J gave up 2 bases, with 10 bases separating them. The CDR3 runs to 14 residues. In DNA, the CDR3 is TGTGCCAGCAGTTCCGGGGGCTTCACAGATACGCAGTATTTT. It is translated as CASSSGGFTDTQYF.

The V and J genes are TRBV7-3 and TRBJ2-7; D is uncertain. The V end was cut by 2 bases, the J end by 3 bases, with 8 bases between. Germline loops: CDR1 SGHTA, CDR2 FQGTGA. The CDR3 loop spans 13 amino acids. CDR3 nucleotide sequence: TGTGCCAGCAGCTTAGGTCCCAACTACGAGCAGTACTTC. It translates to CASSLGPNYEQYF.

CDR3 sequence (DNA): TGTGCCAGCAGCGTAGCTGGGACAGGGGACAATGAGCAGTTCTTC. Protein product: CASSVAGTGDNEQFF. This chain uses TRBV9 with TRBJ2-1, with 10 bases identical to TRBD1. The CDR3 covers 15 residues. V was pared by 0 bases and J by 5 bases, with 2 bases of the junction left unmatched. Germline lookup yields CDR1 SGDLS and CDR2 YYNGEE.

This chain links TRBV4-1 with TRBJ2-6; D remains ambiguous. There are 16 residues in the CDR3. Trimming cost V 1 base and J 3 bases, with 10 bases left between them. Per the germline V gene, CDR1 is MGHRA and CDR2 is YSYEKL. CDR3 nucleotide sequence: TGCGCCAGCAGCCAAGTAATTTCGGGTGGGGCCAACGTCCTGACTTTC. Its translation: CASSQVISGGANVLTF.

J is TRBJ2-5 and V is TRBV6-5; 7 bases fit TRBD1. The J call may be in error: the DNA end matches TRBJ2-7 better. CDR3 length: 14 residues. Germline V gene data show CDR1 as MNHEY and CDR2 as SVGAGI. The CDR3 loop is CASSPGGIIYEQYF. The DNA of the CDR3 is TGTGCCAGCAGTCCAGGGGGAATAATCTACGAGCAGTACTTC.

This clonotype showed up many times. This chain joins TRBV11-2 and TRBJ2-7; D may be TRBD1 (5 bases). CDR3 length equals 16 residues. In germline, CDR1 is SGHAT, CDR2 FQNNGV. Trimming stripped 3 bases from V and 6 bases from J, with 21 bases between. The CDR3, as DNA: TGTGCCAGCAGCTTTCCCCAGGGCGACATCTCTGTCGAGCAGTACTTC. It is translated as CASSFPQGDISVEQYF. Based on the CDR3 plus reference TRBV11-2 and TRBJ2-7, the full variable domain is EAGVAQSPRYKIIEKRQSVAFWCNPISGHATLYWYQQILGQGPKLLIQFQNNGVVDDSQLPKDRFSAERLKGVDSTLKIQPAKLEDSAVYLCASSFPQGDISVEQYFGPGTRLTVT.

This chain connects TRBV12-3 or TRBV12-4 to TRBJ2-7; D gene ambiguous. The CDR3 covers 15 residues. V was shortened by 3 bases and J by 5 bases, with 17 bases between the two germline ends. For the CDR3, the DNA is TGTGCCAGCAGTTTGCGAGAGTTATCGTCCCACGAGCAGTACTTC. Translating gives CASSLRELSSHEQYF.

This chain joins TRBV10-3 and TRBJ2-4, with D perhaps matching TRBD1 (5 bases). TRBJ2-7 matches the DNA end more closely, so the J call is doubtful. The germline CDR1 and CDR2 sequences are ENHRY and SYGVKD. This CDR3 has 12 amino acids. CDR3 region: CAISESRAEQYF. CDR3 sequence (DNA): TGTGCCATCAGTGAGAGCAGGGCCGAGCAGTACTTC.

Here the CDR3 DNA reads TGTGCCAGCAGCTTACTTAGCGGAACTAGAAACAATGAGCAGTTCTTC. This codes for CASSLLSGTRNNEQFF. The J gene is TRBJ2-1, the V gene TRBV7-6, with a tentative D call TRBD2 (6 bases). Germline CDR1 SGHVS, CDR2 FNYEAQ. Trimming cost V 2 bases and J 5 bases, with 16 bases left between them. CDR3 length: 16 residues. The full variable domain, rest sourced from reference TRBV7-6 and TRBJ2-1, is GAGVSQSPRYKVTKRGQDVALRCDPISGHVSLYWYRQALGQGPEFLTYFNYEAQQDKSGLPNDRFSAERPEGSISTLTIQRTEQRDSAMYRCASSLLSGTRNNEQFFGPGTRLTVL.

V is TRBV20-1 and J is TRBJ2-1, with D uncertain. Trimming shortened V by 4 bases and J by 5 bases, and 12 bases separated the two germline ends. CDR1 is DFQATT and CDR2 is SNEGSKA in the germline V gene (reference sequence). The CDR3 extends over 13 amino acids. CDR3 DNA: TGCAGTGCTAAAGTTGAGACGGACAATGAGCAGTTCTTC. Protein sequence: CSAKVETDNEQFF.

This chain links TRBV7-9 with TRBJ2-3; 13 bases are a match to TRBD2. The CDR3 contains 18 residues. J gave up 1 base and V 6 bases, and 10 bases lay outside the gene matches. Germline V gene lookup returns CDR1 SEHNR and CDR2 FQNEAQ (reference sequence). The CDR3 spells CASSFSLGLAGGTDTQYF. Written as DNA, the CDR3 is TGTGCCAGCAGTTTTAGCCTCGGACTAGCGGGGGGCACAGATACGCAGTATTTT.

The chain uses TRBV12-3 or TRBV12-4 and TRBJ1-2; D remains ambiguous. Trimming shortened V by 6 bases and J by 5 bases, and 4 bases separated the two germline ends. This CDR3 comprises 10 residues. This chain's CDR3 is CASSRYGYTF. As DNA, the CDR3 is TGTGCCAGCAGCCGGTATGGCTACACCTTC.

V and J are TRBV9 and TRBJ2-5; 7 bases match TRBD2. V was pared by 0 bases and J by 3 bases, with 8 bases of the junction left unmatched. Germline V gene data show CDR1 as SGDLS and CDR2 as YYNGEE. The CDR3 covers 16 residues. CDR3 DNA sequence: TGTGCCAGCAGCGTAGGCCCCAGCGGGAATAAAGAGACCCAGTACTTC. Translating gives CASSVGPSGNKETQYF.

CDR3 DNA: TGTGCCAGCAGCCAGTCCGCAACTAGCGGGTTGACCTACGAGCAGTACTTC. Translating it yields CASSQSATSGLTYEQYF. The chain links TRBV3-1 to TRBJ2-7, with 9 bases fitting TRBD2. The germline CDR1 and CDR2 sequences are LGHDT and YNNKEL (reference sequence). The junction had 11 bases not matched to a gene; V was cut back by 3 bases and J by 2 bases. The CDR3 totals 17 residues.

This clonotype was picked up a small number of times. The chain recombines TRBV20-1 with TRBJ1-2; 7 bases line up with TRBD1. J lost 5 bases, V lost 6 bases, and 6 bases had no gene match. This CDR3 is built from 12 residues. Germline CDR1 DFQATT, CDR2 SNEGSKA (reference sequence). The CDR3 reads CSAPDRAYGYTF. The CDR3 nucleotides read TGCAGTGCCCCCGACAGGGCATATGGCTACACCTTC.

The chain is built from TRBV27 and TRBJ2-5; D is possibly TRBD1 (7 bases). The V gene's germline CDR1 is MNHEY and CDR2 SMNVEV (reference sequence). Trimming took off 1 base at V and 4 bases at J, with 19 bases between the two ends. The CDR3 spans 17 residues. The CDR3 coding sequence is TGTGCCAGCAGTTTATACTTCCCATTGGAGGGGGCAGAGACCCAGTACTTC. This gives the protein CASSLYFPLEGAETQYF.

The J gene is TRBJ1-1, the V gene TRBV6-5; 7 nucleotides line up with TRBD1. The CDR3 covers 13 residues. CDR1 and CDR2 from the germline V gene are MNHEY and SVGAGI. V lost 6 bases to trimming and J lost 4 bases; unmatched junction nucleotides: 5. CDR3 sequence reads: CASRRPGGTEAFF. The CDR3 DNA reads TGTGCCAGCAGAAGGCCAGGGGGCACTGAAGCTTTCTTT.

This clonotype was detected once. The rearrangement links TRBV21-1 to TRBJ2-1; the D call TRBD1 from the table was never checked on the DNA. TRBV21-1 is a recognized pseudogene. This CDR3 has 15 amino acids. The CDR3 loop is CASRVGTSTYNEQFF. For the CDR3, the DNA is TGTGCCAGCAGGGTCGGGACGTCCACCTACAATGAGCAGTTCTTC.

As DNA, the CDR3 is TGTGCCAGCAGTTTCGGACTAGCGGGGGGTTATGAGCAGTTCTTC. Translation: CASSFGLAGGYEQFF. The chain joins TRBV6-5 to TRBJ2-1, with TRBD2 identical over 14 bases. The junction had 4 bases not matched to a gene; V was cut back by 4 bases and J by 8 bases. The CDR3 consists of 15 residues. Germline CDR1 reads MNHEY; CDR2 reads SVGAGI.